This TCR beta chain was profiled in a study of blood T cell repertoires in COVID-19. Study-level background: In each case, the material was cDNA or gDNA derived from T cells, B-cell-depleted T cells, or PBMCs.

Method: immunoSEQ multiplex PCR; TCRdb's copy keeps in-frame clones and lacks some. The sample has about 260,000 clones, 88% seen once. Clinical history reported by participants formed the basis on which cohorts were assigned. Germline V gene lookup returns CDR1 LNHDA and CDR2 SQIVND (reference sequence). Trimming at V came to 3 bases and at J to 5 bases, leaving 13 bases not matched to a gene. The CDR3 is made up of 18 amino acids. The TCR sequence derives from a woman in her thirties or forties with acute COVID-19. V and J are TRBV19 and TRBJ2-2, with 9 bases lining up with TRBD1. The specimen was PBMCs or T cells enriched from blood (not recorded which). In DNA form, the CDR3 reads TGTGCCAGTAGTATGGTAGCCCTCTTGACAGGGGGGACCGGGGAGCTGTTTTTT. Translating it yields CASSMVALLTGGTGELFF.